This T cell receptor (beta chain) stems from a study of T cells in Graves' hyperthyroidism and ophthalmopathy. Study-wide background: At initial diagnosis, before any treatment had begun, peripheral blood was obtained.

It was RNA transcripts that yielded the amplified TCR beta CDR3 regions. The TCR CDR3 was amplified in a first-round RT-PCR using the HTBI primer set. Each CDR3 protein gets one entry after TCRdb re-called the multiplex PCR reads with MiXCR. The sample includes roughly 640,000 distinct CDR3 sequences, roughly 15% of them seen just once. This clonotype came up many times. Exclusions: uncontrolled infection, other autoimmune disease, pregnancy, lactation. CDR3 length: 13 residues. V was cut by 1 base and J by 7 bases, with 8 bases left in between. The origin of this receptor is a woman aged 40 to 50 with Graves' ophthalmopathy. Sequencing was done on a sample of blood. V and J are TRBV12-3 or TRBV12-4 and TRBJ1-5; no clear D. The CDR3 nucleotides are TGTGCCAGCAGTTTAGGAACTTTCCAGCCCCAGCATTTT. This translates into CASSLGTFQPQHF.